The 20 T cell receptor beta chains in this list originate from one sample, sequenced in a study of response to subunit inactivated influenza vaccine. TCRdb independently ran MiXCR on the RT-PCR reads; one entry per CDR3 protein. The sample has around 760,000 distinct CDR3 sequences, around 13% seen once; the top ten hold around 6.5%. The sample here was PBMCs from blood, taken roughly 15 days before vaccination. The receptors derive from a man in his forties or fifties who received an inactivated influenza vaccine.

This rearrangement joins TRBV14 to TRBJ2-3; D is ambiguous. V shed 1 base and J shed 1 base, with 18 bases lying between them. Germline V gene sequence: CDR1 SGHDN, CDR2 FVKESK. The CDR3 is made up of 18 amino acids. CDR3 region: CASSQVKQRLGGTDTQYF. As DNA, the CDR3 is TGTGCCAGCAGCCAAGTTAAGCAAAGGCTAGGAGGCACAGATACGCAGTATTTT.

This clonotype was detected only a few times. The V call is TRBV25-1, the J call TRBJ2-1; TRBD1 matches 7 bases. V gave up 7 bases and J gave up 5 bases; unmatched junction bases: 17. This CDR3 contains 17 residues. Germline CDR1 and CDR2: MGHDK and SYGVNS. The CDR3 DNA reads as TGTGCCAGCAATAAAATACCCACAGGGGATAGACACAATGAGCAGTTCTTC. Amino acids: CASNKIPTGDRHNEQFF.

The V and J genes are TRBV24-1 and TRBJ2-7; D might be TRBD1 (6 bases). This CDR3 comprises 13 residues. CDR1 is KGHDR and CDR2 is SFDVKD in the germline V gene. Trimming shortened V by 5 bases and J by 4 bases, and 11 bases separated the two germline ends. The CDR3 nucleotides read TGTGCCACCAGTGCCCCCGGACAGTACGAGCAGTACTTC. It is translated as CATSAPGQYEQYF.

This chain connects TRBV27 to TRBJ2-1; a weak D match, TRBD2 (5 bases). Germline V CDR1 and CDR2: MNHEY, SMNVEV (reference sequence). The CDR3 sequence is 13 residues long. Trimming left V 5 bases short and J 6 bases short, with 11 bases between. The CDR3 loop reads CASSLSVFNEQFF. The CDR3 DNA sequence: TGTGCCAGCAGTCTTAGCGTTTTCAATGAGCAGTTCTTC.

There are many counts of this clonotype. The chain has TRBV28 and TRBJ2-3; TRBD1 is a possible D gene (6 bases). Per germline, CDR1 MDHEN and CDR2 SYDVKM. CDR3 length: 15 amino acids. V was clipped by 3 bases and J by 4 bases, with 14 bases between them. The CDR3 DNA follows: TGTGCCAGCAGTTTCTGGCAGGGGATCGCAGATACGCAGTATTTT. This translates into CASSFWQGIADTQYF.

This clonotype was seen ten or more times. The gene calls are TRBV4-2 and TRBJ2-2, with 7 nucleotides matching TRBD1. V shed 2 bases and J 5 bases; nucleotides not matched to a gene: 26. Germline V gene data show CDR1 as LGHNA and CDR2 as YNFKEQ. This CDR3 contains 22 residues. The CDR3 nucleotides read TGTGCCAGCAGCCAACCTGACCTCGGGACAGCAGGACTGAGTGGGGAAACCGGGGAGCTGTTTTTT. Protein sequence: CASSQPDLGTAGLSGETGELFF.

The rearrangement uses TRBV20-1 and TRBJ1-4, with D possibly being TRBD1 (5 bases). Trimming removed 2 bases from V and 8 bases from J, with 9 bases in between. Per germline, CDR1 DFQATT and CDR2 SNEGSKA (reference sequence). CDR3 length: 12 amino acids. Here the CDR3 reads CSARKDKEKLFF. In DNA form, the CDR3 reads TGCAGTGCTAGAAAGGACAAGGAAAAACTGTTTTTT.

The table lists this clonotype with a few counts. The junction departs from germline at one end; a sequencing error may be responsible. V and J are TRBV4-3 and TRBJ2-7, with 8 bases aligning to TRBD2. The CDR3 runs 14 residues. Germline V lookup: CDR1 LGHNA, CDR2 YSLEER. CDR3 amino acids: CASSQDLTSGDLDF. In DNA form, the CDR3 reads TGCGCCAGCAGCCAAGATCTTACTAGCGGCGACCTCGACTTC.

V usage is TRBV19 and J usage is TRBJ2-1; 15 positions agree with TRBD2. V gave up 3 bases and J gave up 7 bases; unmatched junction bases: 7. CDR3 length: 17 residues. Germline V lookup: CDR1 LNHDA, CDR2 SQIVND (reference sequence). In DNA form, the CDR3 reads TGTGCCAGTAGTATTAGGACTAGCGGGAGGGCTAGAAATGAGCAGTTCTTC. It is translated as CASSIRTSGRARNEQFF.

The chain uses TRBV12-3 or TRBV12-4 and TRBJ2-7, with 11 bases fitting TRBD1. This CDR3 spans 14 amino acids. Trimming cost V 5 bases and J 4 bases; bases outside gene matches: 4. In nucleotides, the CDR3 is TGTGCCAGCAGTGGGGACAGGGGGGGATACGAGCAGTACTTC. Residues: CASSGDRGGYEQYF.

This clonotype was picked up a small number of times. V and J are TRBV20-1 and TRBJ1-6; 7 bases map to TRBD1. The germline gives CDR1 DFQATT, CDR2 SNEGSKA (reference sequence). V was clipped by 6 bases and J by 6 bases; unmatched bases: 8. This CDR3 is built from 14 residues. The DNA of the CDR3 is TGCAGTGCGAGAAGGGGGCGCAGTAATTCACCCCTCCACTTT. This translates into CSARRGRSNSPLHF.

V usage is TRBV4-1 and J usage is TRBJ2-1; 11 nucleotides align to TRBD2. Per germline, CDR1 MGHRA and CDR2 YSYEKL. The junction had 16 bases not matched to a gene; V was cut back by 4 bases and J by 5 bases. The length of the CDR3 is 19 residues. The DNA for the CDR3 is TGCGCCAGCAGCCCCCTTCCACGGGTAGCGGGGGGGCCGAACAATGAGCAGTTCTTC. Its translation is CASSPLPRVAGGPNNEQFF.

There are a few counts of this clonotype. CDR3 nucleotide sequence: TGTGCCAGCAGTTTATCACTGCGGGGTAGCTCGGGGGGAGGGCTCGAGCAGTACTTC. As protein: CASSLSLRGSSGGGLEQYF. The chain carries TRBV28 and TRBJ2-7; TRBD2 agrees at 7 bases. J was trimmed by 6 bases and V by 1 base; bases with no gene match: 21. This CDR3 spans 19 amino acids. In germline, CDR1 is MDHEN, CDR2 SYDVKM.

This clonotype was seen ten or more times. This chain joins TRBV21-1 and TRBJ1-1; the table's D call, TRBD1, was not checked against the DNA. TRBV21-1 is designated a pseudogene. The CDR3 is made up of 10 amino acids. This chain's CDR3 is CATRQGKAFF. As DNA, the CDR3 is TGTGCCACCCGACAGGGGAAGGCTTTCTTT.

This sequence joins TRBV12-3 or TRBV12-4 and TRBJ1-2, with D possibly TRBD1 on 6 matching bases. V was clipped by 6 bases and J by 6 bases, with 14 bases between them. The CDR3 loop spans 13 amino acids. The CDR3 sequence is CASSPGQRDGYTF. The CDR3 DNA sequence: TGTGCCAGCAGCCCCGGACAGAGGGATGGCTACACCTTC.

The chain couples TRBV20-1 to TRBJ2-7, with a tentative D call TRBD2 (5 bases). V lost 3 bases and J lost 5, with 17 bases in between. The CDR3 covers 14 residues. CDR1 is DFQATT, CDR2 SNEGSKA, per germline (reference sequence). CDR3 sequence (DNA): TGCAGTGCTAGGACTTTGGTGGGAGTCGACGAGCAGTACTTC. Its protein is CSARTLVGVDEQYF.

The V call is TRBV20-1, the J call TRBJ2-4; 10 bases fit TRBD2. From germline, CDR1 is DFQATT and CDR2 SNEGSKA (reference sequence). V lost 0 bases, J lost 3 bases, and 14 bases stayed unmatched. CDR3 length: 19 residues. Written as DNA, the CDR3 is TGCAGTGCTAGAGATGGGCCAGCGGGAGGGCCTTTGGGCAAAAACATTCAGTACTTC. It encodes CSARDGPAGGPLGKNIQYF.

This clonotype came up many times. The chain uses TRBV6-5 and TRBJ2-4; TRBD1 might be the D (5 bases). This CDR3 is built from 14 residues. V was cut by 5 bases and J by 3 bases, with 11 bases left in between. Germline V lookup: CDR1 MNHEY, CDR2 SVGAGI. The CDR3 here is CASSGQERKNIQYF. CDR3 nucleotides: TGTGCCAGCAGTGGACAAGAGCGCAAAAACATTCAGTACTTC.

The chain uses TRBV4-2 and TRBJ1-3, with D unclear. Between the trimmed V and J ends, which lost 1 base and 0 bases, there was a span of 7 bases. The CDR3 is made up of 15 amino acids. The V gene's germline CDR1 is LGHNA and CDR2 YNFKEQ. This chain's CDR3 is CASSQGQSSGNTIYF. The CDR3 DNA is TGTGCCAGCAGCCAAGGGCAGTCCTCTGGAAACACCATATATTTT.

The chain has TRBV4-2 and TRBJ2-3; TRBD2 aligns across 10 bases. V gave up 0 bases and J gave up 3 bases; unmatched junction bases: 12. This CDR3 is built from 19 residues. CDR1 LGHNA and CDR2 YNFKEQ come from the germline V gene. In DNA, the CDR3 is TGTGCCAGCAGCCAAGATGGGAAAGCGGGAGGGCCTTTAACAGATACGCAGTATTTT. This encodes CASSQDGKAGGPLTDTQYF.